Shown below are 18 T cell receptor beta chains from a single sample sequenced in a study of blood T cell repertoires in COVID-19. The method was immunoSEQ multiplex PCR; TCRdb's version includes in-frame clones alone and lacks a portion of them. This repertoire shows 220,000 or so clones, about 88% found once; its top ten account for 2.9%. The sample consisted of peripheral blood. Receptors were obtained from a middle-aged man who had recovered from COVID-19.

This chain joins TRBV11-2 and TRBJ1-1; D gene ambiguous. This CDR3 has 12 residues. V was shortened by 1 base and J by 5 bases, with 5 bases between the two germline ends. Per germline, CDR1 SGHAT and CDR2 FQNNGV. CDR3 region: CASSLVVTEAFF. CDR3 DNA sequence: TGTGCCAGCAGCTTAGTAGTGACTGAAGCTTTCTTT.

The gene calls are TRBV2 and TRBJ1-1; D is perhaps TRBD1 (6 bases). CDR1 is SNHLY and CDR2 is FYNNEI in the germline V gene. V gave up 6 bases and J gave up 5 bases, with 10 bases separating them. CDR3 length equals 12 residues. The CDR3 DNA follows: TGTGCCAGCAGAATACAGGGAACTGAAGCTTTCTTT. Translated, it gives CASRIQGTEAFF.

The chain uses TRBV19 and TRBJ2-2; 9 bases agree with TRBD2. Germline V lookup: CDR1 LNHDA, CDR2 SQIVND (reference sequence). The CDR3 contains 17 residues. With 3 bases clipped from V and 1 base from J, the junction kept 6 bases outside the gene matches. CDR3 DNA: TGTGCCAGTAGTATGAGGCTAGCGGGGAAGAACACCGGGGAGCTGTTTTTT. Protein sequence: CASSMRLAGKNTGELFF.

This clone was observed a handful of times. The V and J genes are TRBV30 and TRBJ1-5; no clear D gene. The CDR3 is 15 amino acids. Germline assignment: CDR1 GTSNPN and CDR2 SVGIG (reference sequence). The V end lost 3 bases, the J end lost 1 base, and 13 bases lay between the germline ends. The CDR3 region is CAWSVGEISNQPQHF. The CDR3, as DNA: TGTGCCTGGAGCGTAGGAGAGATAAGCAATCAGCCCCAGCATTTT.

The chain has TRBV7-2 and TRBJ2-6; D not certain. Germline assignment: CDR1 SGHTA and CDR2 FQGNSA. The CDR3 covers 16 residues. Deletions cut 3 bases from V and 0 bases from J, with 9 bases between. CDR3 DNA: TGTGCCAGCAGCTTGGGCAGTTTCTCTGGGGCCAACGTCCTGACTTTC. Translating gives CASSLGSFSGANVLTF.

This clone was picked up one time. The gene calls are TRBV7-8 and TRBJ2-5; tentatively, D is TRBD1 (6 bases). The CDR3 loop spans 14 amino acids. With 6 bases removed from V and 5 bases from J, the gap between germline ends came to 16 bases. From germline, CDR1 is SGHVS and CDR2 FQNEAQ. The CDR3 loop reads CASSFRGLGETQYF. CDR3 nucleotide sequence: TGTGCCAGCAGTTTCAGGGGCCTGGGGGAGACCCAGTACTTC.

This sequence joins TRBV11-2 and TRBJ2-1; weak D call: TRBD2 (6 bases). CDR1 and CDR2 from the germline V gene are SGHAT and FQNNGV. This CDR3 spans 18 amino acids. Trimming pared 4 bases from V and 7 bases from J, leaving 26 bases between. The CDR3 loop reads CASSSHSASAGGGNEQFF. For the CDR3, the DNA is TGTGCCAGCAGCTCGCACTCGGCTAGCGCCGGAGGAGGTAATGAGCAGTTCTTC.

The CDR3 DNA is TGTGCCAGCAGCCGCCGCCGCGGGGGCTGGGAGACCCAGTACTTC. Protein: CASSRRRGGWETQYF. This chain joins TRBV14 and TRBJ2-5; TRBD2 is a possible D gene (7 bases). Between the trimmed V and J ends, which lost 4 bases and 5 bases, there was a span of 17 bases. The germline CDR1 and CDR2 sequences are SGHDN and FVKESK. This CDR3 contains 15 residues.

The rearrangement joins TRBV30 to TRBJ2-3, with D tentatively TRBD1 (5 bases). V dropped 1 base and J dropped 8 bases, with 16 bases sitting between them. There are 14 residues in the CDR3. Germline V gives CDR1 GTSNPN, CDR2 SVGIG (reference sequence). The CDR3 region has the DNA TGTGCCTGGAGTGGAAGCCAGCTTCAGGGTACGCAGTATTTT. Protein sequence: CAWSGSQLQGTQYF. The full variable domain, rest sourced from reference TRBV30 and TRBJ2-3, is SQTIHQWPATLVQPVGSPLSLECTVEGTSNPNLYWYRQAAGRGLQLLFYSVGIGQISSEVPQNLSASRPQDRQFILSSKKLLLSDSGFYLCAWSGSQLQGTQYFGPGTRLTVL.

In its sample, this clone was seen a few times. This chain uses TRBV7-8 with TRBJ2-1, with 12 bases identical to TRBD2. CDR1 is SGHVS and CDR2 is FQNEAQ in the germline V gene. This CDR3 has 15 residues. The junction had 7 bases not matched to a gene; V was cut back by 4 bases and J by 9 bases. The CDR3 region is CASSYGTSGYGEQFF. CDR3 coding DNA: TGTGCCAGCAGCTACGGGACTAGCGGGTATGGTGAGCAGTTCTTC.

The chain links TRBV4-2 to TRBJ1-3, with 9 bases lining up with TRBD1. V trimming: 0 bases; J trimming: 4 bases; junction bases outside the gene matches: 7. Germline V gene data show CDR1 as LGHNA and CDR2 as YNFKEQ. The CDR3 is 17 amino acids. CDR3 in amino acids: CASSQDGRTGAGNTIYF. In DNA form, the CDR3 reads TGTGCCAGCAGCCAAGATGGCCGGACAGGGGCGGGAAACACCATATATTTT.

The chain is built from TRBV3-1 (or the pseudogene TRBV3-2) and TRBJ2-5; 10 nucleotides agree with TRBD1. V was clipped by 3 bases and J by 5 bases; unmatched bases: 6. Germline assignment: CDR1 LGHDT and CDR2 YNNKEL (reference sequence). The CDR3 extends over 15 amino acids. The CDR3 here is CASSQRTGGRETQYF. The CDR3 coding sequence is TGTGCCAGCAGCCAGCGGACAGGGGGGAGGGAGACCCAGTACTTC.

Only one count was recorded for this clone. This rearrangement joins TRBV28 to TRBJ1-5; a possible D gene is TRBD1 (5 bases). The germline gives CDR1 MDHEN, CDR2 SYDVKM. V was shortened by 3 bases and J by 0 bases, with 12 bases between the two germline ends. The CDR3 has 16 residues. CDR3 loop: CASSLGGYSSNQPQHF. The CDR3 region has the DNA TGTGCCAGCAGTTTGGGGGGGTATTCTAGCAATCAGCCCCAGCATTTT.

This clone has more than one count but fewer than ten. The V call is TRBV7-2, the J call TRBJ1-5; D is perhaps TRBD1 (6 bases). The ends were cut back, 5 bases at V and 3 bases at J, with 14 bases in the middle. CDR3 size: 15 residues. Germline V CDR1 and CDR2: SGHTA, FQGNSA. CDR3 region: CASSVTGTNNQPQHF. Here the CDR3 DNA reads TGTGCCAGCAGCGTTACCGGGACAAACAATCAGCCCCAGCATTTT.

The chain has TRBV7-2 and TRBJ2-5; D is possibly TRBD1 (5 bases). Germline V lookup: CDR1 SGHTA, CDR2 FQGNSA. The CDR3 totals 13 residues. Trimming took off 5 bases at V and 5 bases at J, with 12 bases between the two ends. The CDR3 loop is CASSRGQAETQYF. The CDR3 DNA sequence: TGTGCCAGCAGCCGTGGACAAGCGGAGACCCAGTACTTC.

This chain connects TRBV12-5 to TRBJ2-1; 8 positions agree with TRBD1. V lost 2 bases to trimming and J lost 5 bases; unmatched junction nucleotides: 8. The CDR3 is 16 residues long. Per the germline V gene, CDR1 is LGHNT and CDR2 is FRNRAP. The CDR3 reads CASGLTTGTGHNEQFF. For the CDR3, the DNA is TGTGCTAGTGGTTTGACGACCGGGACAGGACACAATGAGCAGTTCTTC.

The J gene is TRBJ1-6, the V gene TRBV28; D is perhaps TRBD1 (6 bases). The CDR3 contains 14 residues. With 3 bases removed from V and 9 bases from J, the gap between germline ends came to 12 bases. CDR1 and CDR2 (germline): MDHEN, SYDVKM. In nucleotides, the CDR3 is TGTGCCAGCAGTTTGGCAGGGGCAAGTTCACCCCTCCACTTT. It is translated as CASSLAGASSPLHF.

The gene calls are TRBV18 and TRBJ1-5; 8 nucleotides match TRBD1. Trimming at V came to 9 bases and at J to 2 bases, leaving 3 bases not matched to a gene. Germline CDR1 and CDR2: KGHSH and LQKENI. The CDR3 is 13 amino acids. This CDR3 reads CASSTGGNQPQHF. The CDR3 region has the DNA TGTGCCAGTTCGACAGGGGGCAATCAGCCCCAGCATTTT. Based on the CDR3 plus reference TRBV18 and TRBJ1-5, the full variable domain is NAGVMQNPRHLVRRRGQEARLRCSPMKGHSHVYWYRQLPEEGLKFMVYLQKENIIDESGMPKERFSAEFPKEGPSILRIQQVVRGDSAAYFCASSTGGNQPQHFGDGTRLSIL.